This is a list of T cell receptor beta chains from one sample in a study of technical replicates of blood from several donors. Using immunoSEQ multiplex PCR, the repertoire was profiled, and TCRdb retains in-frame clones only, with some absent. This sample has about 59,000 clones; around 97% occur once, and the top ten carry about 0.2%. The source material was T cells isolated from PBMCs. The receptors shown here come from a human donor in good health. Each CDR3 is given with its conserved first and last residue. The D gene is left open where the match is weak. Expanded clones are given a class, and other clones once, few, many or no size at all.

V gene: TRBV5-1
J gene: TRBJ2-5
clone size: -
D gene: -
CDR3 protein: CASSLQETQYF
CDR3 DNA: TGCGCCAGCAGCCTGCAAGAGACCCAGTACTTC

V gene: TRBV4-1
J gene: TRBJ2-1
clone size: -
D gene: TRBD1
CDR3 protein: CASSQALRQGAYNEQFF
CDR3 DNA: TGCGCCAGCAGCCAAGCCCTTCGACAGGGGGCTTACAATGAGCAGTTCTTC

V gene: TRBV6-1
J gene: TRBJ2-3
clone size: -
D gene: -
CDR3 protein: CASRSAGMADTQYF
CDR3 DNA: TGTGCCAGCCGATCGGCGGGAATGGCAGATACGCAGTATTTT

V gene: TRBV5-6
J gene: TRBJ2-2
clone size: -
D gene: TRBD2
CDR3 protein: CASRNGLAGVAGELFF
CDR3 DNA: TGTGCCAGCAGAAACGGACTAGCGGGAGTGGCCGGGGAGCTGTTTTTT

V gene: TRBV5-1
J gene: TRBJ2-1
clone size: -
D gene: TRBD2
CDR3 protein: CASSLGSRAGGSEQFF
CDR3 DNA: TGCGCCAGCAGCTTGGGTTCCAGGGCGGGGGGTTCTGAGCAGTTCTTC

V gene: TRBV11-3
J gene: TRBJ1-6
clone size: -
D gene: TRBD1
CDR3 protein: CASSPGQGYSPLHF
CDR3 DNA: TGTGCCAGCAGCCCGGGACAGGGGTATTCACCCCTCCACTTT

V gene: TRBV18
J gene: TRBJ1-1
clone size: -
D gene: -
CDR3 protein: CASSPREGNTEAFF
CDR3 DNA: TGTGCCAGCTCACCGCGAGAGGGGAACACTGAAGCTTTCTTT

V gene: TRBV28
J gene: TRBJ1-1
clone size: -
D gene: -
CDR3 protein: CASSLGFGGGLYAFF
CDR3 DNA: TGTGCCAGCAGTCTGGGGTTCGGGGGGGGGTTATACGCTTTCTTT

V gene: TRBV14
J gene: TRBJ2-5
clone size: -
D gene: TRBD1
CDR3 protein: CASSHAGTGQETQYF
CDR3 DNA: TGTGCCAGCAGCCACGCGGGGACAGGTCAAGAGACCCAGTACTTC

V gene: TRBV6-5
J gene: TRBJ1-1
clone size: -
D gene: -
CDR3 protein: CASRDFGGTEAFF
CDR3 DNA: TGTGCCAGCAGAGATTTCGGGGGCACTGAAGCTTTCTTT

V gene: TRBV18
J gene: TRBJ2-6
clone size: -
D gene: -
CDR3 protein: CASSPPQGLLGGANVLTF
CDR3 DNA: TGTGCCAGCTCACCACCGCAGGGCCTCCTAGGTGGGGCCAACGTCCTGACTTTC

V gene: TRBV4-2
J gene: TRBJ2-1
clone size: -
D gene: -
CDR3 protein: CASSQAIDPWAGNEQFF
CDR3 DNA: TGTGCCAGCAGCCAAGCTATAGATCCATGGGCTGGGAATGAGCAGTTCTTC

V gene: TRBV5-1
J gene: TRBJ1-4
clone size: -
D gene: TRBD1
CDR3 protein: CASSSVSQGAGEKLFF
CDR3 DNA: TGCGCCAGCAGCTCCGTATCCCAGGGGGCGGGGGAAAAACTGTTTTTT

V gene: TRBV5-1
J gene: TRBJ2-7
clone size: -
D gene: -
CDR3 protein: CASSLGVPYEQYF
CDR3 DNA: TGCGCCAGCAGCTTGGGAGTCCCCTACGAGCAGTACTTC

V gene: TRBV28
J gene: TRBJ2-1
clone size: -
D gene: -
CDR3 protein: CASSFLSLALNEQFF
CDR3 DNA: TGTGCCAGCAGTTTTCTAAGCCTAGCCCTCAATGAGCAGTTCTTC

V gene: TRBV27
J gene: TRBJ2-5
clone size: -
D gene: TRBD1
CDR3 protein: CASGPGTGMETQYF
CDR3 DNA: TGTGCCAGCGGCCCCGGGACAGGGATGGAGACCCAGTACTTC

V gene: TRBV7-6
J gene: TRBJ1-1
clone size: -
D gene: -
CDR3 protein: CASSPDPLTAEAFF
CDR3 DNA: TGTGCCAGCAGCCCAGATCCGCTAACAGCTGAAGCTTTCTTT

V gene: TRBV4-1
J gene: TRBJ2-3
clone size: -
D gene: TRBD2
CDR3 protein: CASSPHPDSSGTPTDTQYF
CDR3 DNA: TGCGCCAGCAGCCCGCACCCAGACAGTAGCGGGACCCCCACAGATACGCAGTATTTT

V gene: TRBV6-6
J gene: TRBJ2-5
clone size: -
D gene: TRBD2
CDR3 protein: CASKPGVAGETQYF
CDR3 DNA: TGTGCCAGCAAACCGGGGGTAGCGGGGGAGACCCAGTACTTC

V gene: TRBV27
J gene: TRBJ1-1
clone size: -
D gene: -
CDR3 protein: CASSRIGGVDTEAFF
CDR3 DNA: TGTGCCAGCAGTCGCATCGGAGGAGTGGACACTGAAGCTTTCTTT

V gene: TRBV7-8
J gene: TRBJ2-3
clone size: -
D gene: TRBD2
CDR3 protein: CASSSSGGGTDTQYF
CDR3 DNA: TGTGCCAGCAGCTCTAGCGGGGGAGGCACAGATACGCAGTATTTT

V gene: TRBV14
J gene: TRBJ2-1
clone size: -
D gene: -
CDR3 protein: CASSLSRGTEQFF
CDR3 DNA: TGTGCCAGCAGCCTCTCGAGAGGTACTGAGCAGTTCTTC

V gene: TRBV28
J gene: TRBJ2-2
clone size: once
D gene: TRBD2
CDR3 protein: CASTLAGTRDGELFF
CDR3 DNA: TGTGCCAGCACATTAGCGGGGACACGCGACGGGGAGCTGTTTTTT

V gene: TRBV9
J gene: TRBJ2-2
clone size: -
D gene: TRBD1
CDR3 protein: CASSVSMGQGTGELFF
CDR3 DNA: TGTGCCAGCAGCGTCTCCATGGGACAGGGCACCGGGGAGCTGTTTTTT

V gene: TRBV27
J gene: TRBJ1-1
clone size: -
D gene: -
CDR3 protein: CASSRSAGVWVVGEAFF
CDR3 DNA: TGTGCCAGCAGTCGGTCCGCGGGTGTGTGGGTGGTTGGTGAAGCTTTCTTT

V gene: TRBV13
J gene: TRBJ2-7
clone size: -
D gene: TRBD1
CDR3 protein: CASRSNRGEQYF
CDR3 DNA: TGTGCCAGCAGATCGAACAGGGGCGAGCAGTACTTC

V gene: TRBV7-8
J gene: TRBJ1-5
clone size: -
D gene: -
CDR3 protein: CASSLLGAQYSNQPQHF
CDR3 DNA: TGTGCCAGCAGCTTACTTGGGGCTCAATATAGCAATCAGCCCCAGCATTTT

V gene: TRBV19
J gene: TRBJ2-7
clone size: -
D gene: TRBD2
CDR3 protein: CASSPSSGTSGSRSPYEQYF
CDR3 DNA: TGTGCCAGTAGTCCGTCCTCCGGGACTAGCGGGTCCCGGTCTCCTTACGAGCAGTACTTC

V gene: TRBV30
J gene: TRBJ1-5
clone size: once
D gene: -
CDR3 protein: CAWSARYRVDQPQHF
CDR3 DNA: TGTGCCTGGAGTGCCCGATACAGGGTAGATCAGCCCCAGCATTTT

V gene: TRBV19
J gene: TRBJ1-1
clone size: -
D gene: -
CDR3 protein: CASSMIRWIGGAFF
CDR3 DNA: TGTGCCAGTAGTATGATCCGATGGATCGGAGGAGCTTTCTTT

V gene: TRBV6-5
J gene: TRBJ2-7
clone size: -
D gene: TRBD1
CDR3 protein: CASSSLDRGYYEQYF
CDR3 DNA: TGTGCCAGCAGTTCACTGGACAGGGGCTATTACGAGCAGTACTTC

V gene: TRBV4-2
J gene: TRBJ2-7
clone size: -
D gene: TRBD1
CDR3 protein: CASSLRDRGPYEQYF
CDR3 DNA: TGTGCCAGCAGCCTCCGGGACAGGGGGCCCTACGAGCAGTACTTC

V gene: TRBV6-1
J gene: TRBJ1-2
clone size: -
D gene: -
CDR3 protein: CASSEAPGGGLIDGYTF
CDR3 DNA: TGTGCCAGCAGTGAAGCCCCCGGGGGAGGTCTCATCGATGGCTACACCTTC

V gene: TRBV5-1
J gene: TRBJ2-1
clone size: -
D gene: -
CDR3 protein: CASSLLGPADEQFF
CDR3 DNA: TGCGCCAGCAGCTTGCTTGGCCCGGCGGATGAGCAGTTCTTC

V gene: TRBV19
J gene: TRBJ1-4
clone size: -
D gene: TRBD1
CDR3 protein: CASGGQGLFLVKDKLFF
CDR3 DNA: TGTGCCAGCGGGGGACAGGGCTTATTCTTAGTGAAGGACAAACTGTTTTTT

V gene: TRBV11-3
J gene: TRBJ1-1
clone size: -
D gene: -
CDR3 protein: CASSPPHRGQNTEAFF
CDR3 DNA: TGTGCCAGCAGCCCCCCGCATAGAGGGCAGAACACTGAAGCTTTCTTT

V gene: TRBV5-1
J gene: TRBJ1-6
clone size: once
D gene: TRBD1
CDR3 protein: CASSLTGESTSPLHF
CDR3 DNA: TGCGCCAGCAGCTTGACAGGGGAAAGTACTTCACCCCTCCACTTT

V gene: TRBV19
J gene: TRBJ2-5
clone size: -
D gene: -
CDR3 protein: CASRGSARGGIETQYF
CDR3 DNA: TGTGCCAGTAGGGGAAGCGCTAGGGGCGGGATTGAGACCCAGTACTTC

V gene: TRBV7-6
J gene: TRBJ2-1
clone size: -
D gene: TRBD2
CDR3 protein: CASSLVTAGLSYNEQFF
CDR3 DNA: TGTGCCAGCAGCTTAGTAACTGCGGGACTATCCTACAATGAGCAGTTCTTC

V gene: TRBV4-2
J gene: TRBJ2-3
clone size: -
D gene: -
CDR3 protein: CASSQYRGSTDTQYF
CDR3 DNA: TGTGCCAGCAGCCAATACCGGGGAAGCACAGATACGCAGTATTTT

V gene: TRBV27
J gene: TRBJ2-1
clone size: -
D gene: TRBD2
CDR3 protein: CASWSGSVYNEQFF
CDR3 DNA: TGTGCCAGCTGGAGCGGGAGTGTGTACAATGAGCAGTTCTTC